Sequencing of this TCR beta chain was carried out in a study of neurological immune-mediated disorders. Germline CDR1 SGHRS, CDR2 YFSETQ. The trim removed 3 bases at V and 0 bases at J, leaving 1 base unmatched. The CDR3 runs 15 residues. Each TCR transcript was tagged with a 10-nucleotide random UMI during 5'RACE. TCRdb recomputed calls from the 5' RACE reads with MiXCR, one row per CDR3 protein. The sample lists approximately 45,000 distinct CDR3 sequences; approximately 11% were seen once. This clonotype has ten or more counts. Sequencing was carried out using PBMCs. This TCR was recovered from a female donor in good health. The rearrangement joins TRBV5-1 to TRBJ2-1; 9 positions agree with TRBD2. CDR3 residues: CASSYSGSSYNEQFF. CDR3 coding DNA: TGCGCCAGCAGCTATAGCGGGAGCTCCTACAATGAGCAGTTCTTC.